This entry lists 10 T cell receptor beta chains sequenced from one sample in a study of blood T cells in healthy people across ages. It was with a sample-barcoded 5' primer and a J-beta primer mix that a second PCR of roughly 6 to 12 cycles was run. TCRdb analysed the 5' RACE reads with MiXCR anew, one entry per CDR3 protein. The table includes around 1.5 million distinct CDR3 sequences, around 35% detected once. Sequencing input: blood. Receptors originate from a woman aged 25 to 39 in good health.

This clonotype was picked up a small number of times. This CDR3 reads CASGTDRGSTNEKLFF. In DNA, the CDR3 is TGCGCCAGCGGGACCGACAGGGGGAGTACTAATGAAAAACTGTTTTTT. The chain recombines TRBV5-1 with TRBJ1-4, with 9 bases lining up with TRBD1. Trimming cost V 7 bases and J 2 bases; bases outside gene matches: 9. Germline CDR1 reads SGHRS; CDR2 reads YFSETQ. The CDR3 is 16 amino acids.

The rearrangement joins TRBV20-1 to TRBJ1-5; no firm D call. This CDR3 is built from 14 residues. The germline V gene encodes CDR1 DFQATT and CDR2 SNEGSKA (reference sequence). The ends were cut back, 5 bases at V and 3 bases at J, with 14 bases in the middle. CDR3 sequence: CSASSAPSNQPQHF. The CDR3 DNA sequence: TGCAGTGCTTCCTCAGCCCCTTCCAATCAGCCCCAGCATTTT.

In its sample, this clonotype was seen a few times. V usage is TRBV7-8 and J usage is TRBJ2-3; D is perhaps TRBD2 (5 bases). The ends were cut back, 2 bases at V and 4 bases at J, with 16 bases in the middle. This CDR3 comprises 16 residues. Germline CDR1 and CDR2: SGHVS and FQNEAQ. CDR3 sequence: CASSLRRGSWADTQYF. The CDR3 DNA is TGTGCCAGCAGCTTAAGGAGAGGGAGTTGGGCAGATACGCAGTATTTT.

The chain is built from TRBV20-1 and TRBJ2-7; 9 nucleotides line up with TRBD1. Germline CDR1 reads DFQATT; CDR2 reads SNEGSKA (reference sequence). V gave up 3 bases and J gave up 5 bases; unmatched junction bases: 8. The CDR3 runs to 14 residues. CDR3 in amino acids: CSARVWTGADEQYF. CDR3 nucleotides: TGCAGTGCTAGGGTCTGGACAGGGGCGGACGAGCAGTACTTC.

The CDR3 nucleotides read TGTGCCAGCAGTTACGTCGGGAGGGGGGCGAACAATGAGCAGTTCTTC. Translated, it gives CASSYVGRGANNEQFF. The V and J genes are TRBV6-2 or TRBV6-3 and TRBJ2-1; TRBD2 aligns across 8 bases. Germline V gene lookup returns CDR1 MNHEY and CDR2 SVGEGT. Germline trimming cut 2 bases from V and 5 bases from J; bases unmatched to any gene: 8. The CDR3 extends over 16 amino acids.

Remarks on this clonotype: This may come from a read error, since a much larger clone is one base off. This chain links TRBV4-1 with TRBJ2-5, with 10 nucleotides matching TRBD2. CDR1 and CDR2 (germline): MGHRA, YSYEKL. Trimming removed 7 bases from V and 1 base from J; junction bases left unmatched: 9. The CDR3 contains 16 residues. The CDR3: CASNPEVAGGQETQYF. The CDR3 DNA reads as TGCGCCAGCAACCCAGAGGTAGCGGGGGGCCAAGAGACCCAGTACTTC.

A few counts support this clonotype. The V call is TRBV3-1, the J call TRBJ2-7; D is perhaps TRBD2 (6 bases). Trimming took off 4 bases at V and 12 bases at J, with 16 bases between the two ends. The CDR3 is 12 amino acids. In germline, CDR1 is LGHDT, CDR2 YNNKEL (reference sequence). DNA of the CDR3: TGTGCCAGCAGCCTTGCACCGGGACTGAGGTACTTC. It translates to CASSLAPGLRYF.

This clonotype was seen only a few times. The chain links TRBV5-1 to TRBJ2-3; no reliable D call. The CDR3 is 15 residues long. V lost 4 bases and J lost 4, with 16 bases in between. CDR1 SGHRS and CDR2 YFSETQ come from the germline V gene. CDR3 protein: CASSDVRSVSDTQYF. CDR3 DNA: TGCGCCAGCAGCGACGTCCGTAGTGTTTCAGATACGCAGTATTTT. Together with reference TRBV5-1 and TRBJ2-3, the CDR3 gives the full variable domain: KAGVTQTPRYLIKTRGQQVTLSCSPISGHRSVSWYQQTPGQGLQFLFEYFSETQRNKGNFPGRFSGRQFSNSRSEMNVSTLELGDSALYLCASSDVRSVSDTQYFGPGTRLTVL.

This clonotype was observed a handful of times. The chain recombines TRBV5-4 with TRBJ2-3; D tentatively fits TRBD1 or TRBD2 (6 bases each). This CDR3 spans 16 amino acids. Trimming stripped 3 bases from V and 0 bases from J, with 14 bases between. From germline, CDR1 is SGHNT and CDR2 YYREEE (reference sequence). CDR3 sequence (DNA): TGTGCCAGCAGCTCCGAGGGGGGTTTCAGCACAGATACGCAGTATTTT. Its translation is CASSSEGGFSTDTQYF.

This clonotype has a count of ten or more. The rearrangement uses TRBV7-2 and TRBJ2-3; tentative D call: TRBD2 (6 bases). Germline lookup yields CDR1 SGHTA and CDR2 FQGNSA. The CDR3 is 14 amino acids. The V and J ends lost 3 bases and 5 bases respectively, with 12 bases between them. The chain's CDR3 is CASSFGRGGDTQYF. For the CDR3, the DNA is TGTGCCAGCAGCTTCGGTAGGGGAGGAGATACGCAGTATTTT.